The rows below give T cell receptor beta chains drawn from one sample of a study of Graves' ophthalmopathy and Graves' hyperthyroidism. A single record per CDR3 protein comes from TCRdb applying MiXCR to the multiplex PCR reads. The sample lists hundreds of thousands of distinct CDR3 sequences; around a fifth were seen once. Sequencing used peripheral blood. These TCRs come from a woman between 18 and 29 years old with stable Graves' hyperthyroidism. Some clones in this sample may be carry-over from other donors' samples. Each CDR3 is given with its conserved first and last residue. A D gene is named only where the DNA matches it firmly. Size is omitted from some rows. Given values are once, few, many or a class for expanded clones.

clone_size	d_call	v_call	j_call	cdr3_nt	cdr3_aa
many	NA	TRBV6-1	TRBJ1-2	TGTGCCAGCAGTGAAGGGACTGGCCCCTATGGCTACACCTTC	CASSEGTGPYGYTF
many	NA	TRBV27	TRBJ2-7	TGTGCCAGCTCAGGGTTAGGCTCCTACGAGCAGTACTTC	CASSGLGSYEQYF
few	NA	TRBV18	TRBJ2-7	TGTGCCAGCTCACCTTCCAGGGCGGGGGAGCAGTACTTC	CASSPSRAGEQYF
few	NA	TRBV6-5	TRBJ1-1	TGTGCCAGCAGTTACTCGAGGCGCTCCCCCACTGAAGCTTTCTTT	CASSYSRRSPTEAFF
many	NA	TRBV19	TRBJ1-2	TGTGCCAGTAGAATGACGCCCTCTGAAAACTATGGCTACACCTTC	CASRMTPSENYGYTF
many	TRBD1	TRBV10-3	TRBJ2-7	TGTGCCATCAGTGAGTTGGCAGGGGGCGCGAAGGAGCAGTACTTC	CAISELAGGAKEQYF
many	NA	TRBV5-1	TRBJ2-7	TGCGCCAGCAGCTTGAGGCTACAATCCTACGAGCAGTACTTC	CASSLRLQSYEQYF
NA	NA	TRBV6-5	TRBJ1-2	TGTGCCAGCAGTTCCGGGACGGTCTATGGCTACCCCTTC	CASSSGTVYGYPF
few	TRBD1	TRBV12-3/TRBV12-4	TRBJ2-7	TGTGCCAGCAGCTTCCTGCTGGGGACAGGGGACGAGCAGTACTTC	CASSFLLGTGDEQYF
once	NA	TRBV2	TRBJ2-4	TGTGCCAGCAAGACGTTCAGGTATCCCAAAAACATTAAGTACTTC	CASKTFRYPKNIKYF
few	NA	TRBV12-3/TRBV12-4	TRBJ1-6	TGTGCCAGCGTGCAGGGGCCTAATTCACCCCTCCACTTT	CASVQGPNSPLHF